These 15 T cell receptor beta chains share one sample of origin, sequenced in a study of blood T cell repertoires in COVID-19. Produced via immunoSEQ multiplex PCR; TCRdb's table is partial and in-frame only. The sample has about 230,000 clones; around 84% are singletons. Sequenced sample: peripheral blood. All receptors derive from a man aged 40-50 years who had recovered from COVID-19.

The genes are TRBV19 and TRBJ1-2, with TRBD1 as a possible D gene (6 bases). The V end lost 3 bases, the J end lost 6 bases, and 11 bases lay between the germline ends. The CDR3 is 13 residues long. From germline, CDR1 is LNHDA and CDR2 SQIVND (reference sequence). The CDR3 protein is CASSMGAGDGYTF. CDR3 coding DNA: TGTGCCAGTAGTATGGGGGCAGGCGATGGCTACACCTTC.

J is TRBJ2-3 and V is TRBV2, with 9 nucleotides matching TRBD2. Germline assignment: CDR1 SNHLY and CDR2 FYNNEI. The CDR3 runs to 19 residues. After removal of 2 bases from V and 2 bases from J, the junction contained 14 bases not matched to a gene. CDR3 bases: TGTGCCAGCAGTGAACAGGGAATCGGCGGGGGGGCTTTCACAGATACGCAGTATTTT. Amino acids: CASSEQGIGGGAFTDTQYF.

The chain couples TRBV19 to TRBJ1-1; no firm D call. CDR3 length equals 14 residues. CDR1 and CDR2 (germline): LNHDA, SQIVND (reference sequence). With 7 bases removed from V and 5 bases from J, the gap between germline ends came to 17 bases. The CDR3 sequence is CASTTHRGRTEAFF. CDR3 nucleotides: TGTGCCAGTACCACCCACAGAGGGCGAACTGAAGCTTTCTTT.

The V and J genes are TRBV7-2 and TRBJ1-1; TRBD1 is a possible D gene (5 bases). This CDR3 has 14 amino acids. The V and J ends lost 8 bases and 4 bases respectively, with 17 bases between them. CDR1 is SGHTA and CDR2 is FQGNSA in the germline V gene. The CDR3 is CASRPGGSGTEAFF. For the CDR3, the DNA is TGTGCCAGCCGTCCCGGGGGGTCGGGCACTGAAGCTTTCTTT.

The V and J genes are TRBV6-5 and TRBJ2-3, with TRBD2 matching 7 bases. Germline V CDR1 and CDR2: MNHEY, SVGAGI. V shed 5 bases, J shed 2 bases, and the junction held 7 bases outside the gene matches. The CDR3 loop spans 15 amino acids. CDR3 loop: CASSPLGGTTDTQYF. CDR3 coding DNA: TGTGCCAGCAGTCCCCTGGGAGGGACCACAGATACGCAGTATTTT.

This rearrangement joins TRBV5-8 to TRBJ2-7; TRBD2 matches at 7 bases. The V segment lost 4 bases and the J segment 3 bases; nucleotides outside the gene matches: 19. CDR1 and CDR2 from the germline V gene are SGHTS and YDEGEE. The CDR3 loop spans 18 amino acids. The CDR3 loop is CASSRGDLRYPPLYEQYF. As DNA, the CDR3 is TGTGCCAGCAGCCGGGGGGACCTACGCTACCCCCCACTCTACGAGCAGTACTTC.

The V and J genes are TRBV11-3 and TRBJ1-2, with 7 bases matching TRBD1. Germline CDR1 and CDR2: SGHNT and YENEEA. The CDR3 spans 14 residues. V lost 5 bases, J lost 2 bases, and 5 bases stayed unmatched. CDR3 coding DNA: TGTGCCAGCAGCAGACAGGGTCCCAACTATGGCTACACCTTC. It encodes CASSRQGPNYGYTF.

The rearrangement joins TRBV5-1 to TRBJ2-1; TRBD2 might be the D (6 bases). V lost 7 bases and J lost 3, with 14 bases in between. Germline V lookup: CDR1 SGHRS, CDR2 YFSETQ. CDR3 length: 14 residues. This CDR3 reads CASADGTGYNEQFF. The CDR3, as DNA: TGCGCCAGCGCTGACGGGACTGGCTACAATGAGCAGTTCTTC.

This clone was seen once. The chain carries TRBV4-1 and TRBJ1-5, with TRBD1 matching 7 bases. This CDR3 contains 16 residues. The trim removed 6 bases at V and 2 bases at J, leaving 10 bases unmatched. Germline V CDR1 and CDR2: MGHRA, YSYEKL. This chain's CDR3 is CASRDREVWGNQPQHF. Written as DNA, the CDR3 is TGCGCCAGCAGAGACAGGGAGGTGTGGGGCAATCAGCCCCAGCATTTT.

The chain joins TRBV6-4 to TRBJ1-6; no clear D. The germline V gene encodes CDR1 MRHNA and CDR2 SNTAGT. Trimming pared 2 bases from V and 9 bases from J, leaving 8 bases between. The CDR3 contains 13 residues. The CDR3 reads CASSDTRSSPLHF. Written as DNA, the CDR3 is TGTGCCAGCAGTGACACCCGGAGTTCACCCCTCCACTTT.

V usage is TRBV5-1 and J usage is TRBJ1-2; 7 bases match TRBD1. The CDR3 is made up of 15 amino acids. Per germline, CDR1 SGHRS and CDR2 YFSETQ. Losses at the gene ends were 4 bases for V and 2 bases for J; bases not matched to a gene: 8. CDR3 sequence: CASSLRRQGNYGYTF. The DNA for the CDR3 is TGCGCCAGCAGCCTACGACGACAGGGCAACTATGGCTACACCTTC.

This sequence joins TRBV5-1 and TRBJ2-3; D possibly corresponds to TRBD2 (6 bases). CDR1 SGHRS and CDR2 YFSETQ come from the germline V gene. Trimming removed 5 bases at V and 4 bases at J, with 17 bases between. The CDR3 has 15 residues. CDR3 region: CASRAGSQGADTQYF. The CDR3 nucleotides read TGCGCCAGCAGGGCCGGGAGTCAGGGCGCAGATACGCAGTATTTT.

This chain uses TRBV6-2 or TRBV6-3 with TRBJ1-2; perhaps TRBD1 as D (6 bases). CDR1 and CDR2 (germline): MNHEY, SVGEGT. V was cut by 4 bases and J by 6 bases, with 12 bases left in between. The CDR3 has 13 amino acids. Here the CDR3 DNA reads TGTGCCAGCAGTTCTCAGGGGTTCGATGGCTACACCTTC. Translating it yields CASSSQGFDGYTF.

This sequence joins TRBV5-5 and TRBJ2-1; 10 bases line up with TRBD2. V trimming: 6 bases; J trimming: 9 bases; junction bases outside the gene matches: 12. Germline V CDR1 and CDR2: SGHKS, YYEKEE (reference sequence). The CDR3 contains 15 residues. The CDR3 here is CASTEAGTSAVEQFF. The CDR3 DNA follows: TGTGCCAGCACCGAAGCCGGGACTAGCGCTGTTGAGCAGTTCTTC. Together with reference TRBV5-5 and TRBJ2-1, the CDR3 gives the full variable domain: DAGVTQSPTHLIKTRGQQVTLRCSPISGHKSVSWYQQVLGQGPQFIFQYYEKEERGRGNFPDRFSARQFPNYSSELNVNALLLGDSALYLCASTEAGTSAVEQFFGPGTRLTVL.

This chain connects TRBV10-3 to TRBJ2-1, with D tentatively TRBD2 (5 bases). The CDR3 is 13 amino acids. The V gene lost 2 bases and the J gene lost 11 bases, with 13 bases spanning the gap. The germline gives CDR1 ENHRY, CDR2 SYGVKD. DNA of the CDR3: TGTGCCATCAGTGAGGGAGCGGAAGGGAAGCAGTTCTTC. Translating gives CAISEGAEGKQFF.